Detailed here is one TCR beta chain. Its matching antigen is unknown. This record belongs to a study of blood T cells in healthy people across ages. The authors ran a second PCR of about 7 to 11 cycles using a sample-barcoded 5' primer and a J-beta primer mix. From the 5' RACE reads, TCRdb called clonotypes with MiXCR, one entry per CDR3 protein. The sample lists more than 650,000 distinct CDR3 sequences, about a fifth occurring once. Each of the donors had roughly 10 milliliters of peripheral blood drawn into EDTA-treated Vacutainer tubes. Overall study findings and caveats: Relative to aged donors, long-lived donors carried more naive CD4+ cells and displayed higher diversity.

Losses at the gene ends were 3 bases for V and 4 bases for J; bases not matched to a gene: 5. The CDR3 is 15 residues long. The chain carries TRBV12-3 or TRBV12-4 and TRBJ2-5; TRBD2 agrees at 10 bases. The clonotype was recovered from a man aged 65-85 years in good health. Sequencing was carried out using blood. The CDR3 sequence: CASSFASGGLETQYF. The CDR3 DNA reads TGTGCCAGCAGTTTCGCTAGCGGGGGCCTAGAGACCCAGTACTTC.